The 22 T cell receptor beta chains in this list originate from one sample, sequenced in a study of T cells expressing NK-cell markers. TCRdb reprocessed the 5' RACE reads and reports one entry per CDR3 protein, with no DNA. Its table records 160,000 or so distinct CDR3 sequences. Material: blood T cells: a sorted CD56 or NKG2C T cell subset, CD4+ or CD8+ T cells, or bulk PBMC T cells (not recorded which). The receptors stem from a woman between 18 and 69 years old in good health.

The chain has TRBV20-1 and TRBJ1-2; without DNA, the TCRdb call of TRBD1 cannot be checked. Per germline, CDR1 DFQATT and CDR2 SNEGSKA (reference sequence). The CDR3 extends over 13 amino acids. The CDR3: CSARQGMTYGYTF.

CDR3 residues: CASSSGPKSTYEQYF. The genes are TRBV12-3 or TRBV12-4 and TRBJ2-7. This CDR3 has 15 amino acids.

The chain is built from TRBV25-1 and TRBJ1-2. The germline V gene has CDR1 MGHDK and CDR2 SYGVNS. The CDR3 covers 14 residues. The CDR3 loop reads CASSSHAGHYGYTF.

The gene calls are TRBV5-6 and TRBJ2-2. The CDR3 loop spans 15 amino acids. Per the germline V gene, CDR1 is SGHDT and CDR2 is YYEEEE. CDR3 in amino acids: CASSLGVGNTGELFF.

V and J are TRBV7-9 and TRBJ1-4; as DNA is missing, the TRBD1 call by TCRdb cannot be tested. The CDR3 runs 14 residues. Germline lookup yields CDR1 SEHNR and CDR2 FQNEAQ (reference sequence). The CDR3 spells CASSSDMTNEKLFF.

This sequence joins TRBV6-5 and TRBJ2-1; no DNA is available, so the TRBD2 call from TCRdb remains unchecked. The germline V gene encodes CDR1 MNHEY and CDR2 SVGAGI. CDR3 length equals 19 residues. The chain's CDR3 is CASSYPRTSGRVSRNEQFF.

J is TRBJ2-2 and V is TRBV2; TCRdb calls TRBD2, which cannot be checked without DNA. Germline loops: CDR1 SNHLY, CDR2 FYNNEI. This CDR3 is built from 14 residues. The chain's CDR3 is CASRPAGNTGELFF.

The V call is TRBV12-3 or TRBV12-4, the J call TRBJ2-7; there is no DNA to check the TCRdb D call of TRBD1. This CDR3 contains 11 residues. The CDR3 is CASSTGPEQYF.

CDR3 sequence: CASSREVMGVDEQFF. This sequence joins TRBV19 and TRBJ2-1; TCRdb indicates TRBD2, and absent DNA this call remains unverified. The CDR3 sequence is 15 residues long. Germline CDR1 and CDR2: LNHDA and SQIVND (reference sequence).

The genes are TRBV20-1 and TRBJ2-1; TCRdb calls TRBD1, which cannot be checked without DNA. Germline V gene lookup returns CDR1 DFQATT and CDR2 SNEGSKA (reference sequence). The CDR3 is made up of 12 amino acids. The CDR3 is CSARGEKGSSSF.

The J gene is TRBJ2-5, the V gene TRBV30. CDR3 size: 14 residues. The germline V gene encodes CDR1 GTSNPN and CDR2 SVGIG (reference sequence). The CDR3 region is CAWSVLNNQETQYF.

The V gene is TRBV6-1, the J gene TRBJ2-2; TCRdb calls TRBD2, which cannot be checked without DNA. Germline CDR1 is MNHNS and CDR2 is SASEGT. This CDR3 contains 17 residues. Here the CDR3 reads CASSEVLAGVGAGELFF.

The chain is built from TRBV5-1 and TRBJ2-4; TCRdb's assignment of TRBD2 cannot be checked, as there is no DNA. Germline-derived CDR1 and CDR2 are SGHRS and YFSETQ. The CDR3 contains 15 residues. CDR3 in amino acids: CASSLGLAGENIQYF.

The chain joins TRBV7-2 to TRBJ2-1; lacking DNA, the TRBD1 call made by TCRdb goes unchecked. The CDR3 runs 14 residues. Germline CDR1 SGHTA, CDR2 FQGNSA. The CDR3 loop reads CASSPWDRAAEQFF.

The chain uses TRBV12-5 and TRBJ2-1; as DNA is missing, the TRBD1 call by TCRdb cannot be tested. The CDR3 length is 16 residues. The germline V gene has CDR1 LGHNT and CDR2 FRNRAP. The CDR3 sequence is CASGLVLGTGTREQFF.

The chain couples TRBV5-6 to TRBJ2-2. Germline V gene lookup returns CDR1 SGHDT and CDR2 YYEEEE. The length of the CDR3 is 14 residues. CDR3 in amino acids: CASSFLGMTGELFF.

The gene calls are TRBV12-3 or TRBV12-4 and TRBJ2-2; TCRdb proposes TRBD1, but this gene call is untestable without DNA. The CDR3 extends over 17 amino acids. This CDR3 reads CASSLRKGQGGTGELFF.

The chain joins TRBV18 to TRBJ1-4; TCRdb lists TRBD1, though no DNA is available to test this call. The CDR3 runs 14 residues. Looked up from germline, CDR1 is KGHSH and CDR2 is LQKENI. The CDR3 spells CASSKQGTNEKLFF. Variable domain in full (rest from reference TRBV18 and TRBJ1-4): NAGVMQNPRHLVRRRGQEARLRCSPMKGHSHVYWYRQLPEEGLKFMVYLQKENIIDESGMPKERFSAEFPKEGPSILRIQQVVRGDSAAYFCASSKQGTNEKLFFGSGTQLSVL.

The CDR3 reads CASSPLGPGDTQYF. The chain employs TRBV18 and TRBJ2-3; TCRdb names TRBD1, which stays unverified in the absence of DNA. CDR3 length: 14 amino acids. CDR1 is KGHSH, CDR2 LQKENI, per germline.

The CDR3 protein is CASIGTSGGLPYEQYF. The rearrangement uses TRBV6-1 and TRBJ2-7; checking the TCRdb D call of TRBD2 is not possible without DNA. The germline CDR1 and CDR2 sequences are MNHNS and SASEGT. This CDR3 comprises 16 residues.

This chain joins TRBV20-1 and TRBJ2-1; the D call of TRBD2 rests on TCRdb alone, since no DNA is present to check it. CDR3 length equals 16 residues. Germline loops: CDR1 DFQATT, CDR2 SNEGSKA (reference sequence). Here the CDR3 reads CSASPLAGSSYNEQFF.

The CDR3 is CSARDGRGGGHTQYF. This chain joins TRBV20-1 and TRBJ2-3; the D call of TRBD1 rests on TCRdb alone, since no DNA is present to check it. The CDR3 is made up of 15 amino acids. Germline CDR1 and CDR2: DFQATT and SNEGSKA (reference sequence).